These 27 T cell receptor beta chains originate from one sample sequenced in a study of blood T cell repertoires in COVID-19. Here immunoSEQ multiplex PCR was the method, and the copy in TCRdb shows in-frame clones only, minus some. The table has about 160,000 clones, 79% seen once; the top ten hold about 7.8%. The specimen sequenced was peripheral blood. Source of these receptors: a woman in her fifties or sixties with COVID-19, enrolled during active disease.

The CDR3 DNA is TGTGCCAGCTCACCACGAGTGGACTCCAACACCGGGGAGCTGTTTTTT. Amino acids: CASSPRVDSNTGELFF. The chain links TRBV18 to TRBJ2-2; D is perhaps TRBD2 (5 bases). CDR1 and CDR2 (germline): KGHSH, LQKENI. Trimming left V 1 base short and J 2 bases short, with 11 bases between. The CDR3 has 16 residues.

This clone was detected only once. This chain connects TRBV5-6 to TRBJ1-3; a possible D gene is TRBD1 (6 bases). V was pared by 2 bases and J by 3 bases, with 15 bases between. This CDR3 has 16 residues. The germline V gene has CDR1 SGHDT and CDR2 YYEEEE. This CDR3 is CASSFSATGSGNTIYF. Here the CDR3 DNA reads TGTGCCAGCAGCTTTTCCGCTACAGGGAGTGGAAACACCATATATTTT.

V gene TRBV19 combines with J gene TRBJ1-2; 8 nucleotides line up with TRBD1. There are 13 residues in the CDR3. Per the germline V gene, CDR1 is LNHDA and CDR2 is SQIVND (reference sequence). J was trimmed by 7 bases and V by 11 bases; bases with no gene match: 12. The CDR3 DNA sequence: TGTGCCGTAAATCGGCAGGGGGCTTCTGGCTACACCTTC. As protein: CAVNRQGASGYTF.

The CDR3 DNA follows: TGTGCCAGTAGTATAGGCGTATACTATGGCTACACCTTC. Protein: CASSIGVYYGYTF. The chain combines TRBV19 with TRBJ1-2, with D hard to call. Trimming removed 1 base from V and 3 bases from J, with 6 bases in between. CDR3 length: 13 residues. Per germline, CDR1 LNHDA and CDR2 SQIVND (reference sequence). Full variable domain (missing parts from reference TRBV19 and TRBJ1-2): DGGITQSPKYLFRKEGQNVTLSCEQNLNHDAMYWYRQDPGQGLRLIYYSQIVNDFQKGDIAEGYSVSREKKESFPLTVTSAQKNPTAFYLCASSIGVYYGYTFGSGTRLTVV.

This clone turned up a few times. The CDR3 is CASSLGLAGADTQYF. DNA of the CDR3: TGCGCCAGCAGCTTGGGACTAGCGGGGGCGGATACGCAGTATTTT. The genes are TRBV5-1 and TRBJ2-3, with 12 positions matching TRBD2. The CDR3 consists of 15 residues. CDR1 SGHRS and CDR2 YFSETQ come from the germline V gene. The junction had 2 bases not matched to a gene; V was cut back by 0 bases and J by 6 bases.

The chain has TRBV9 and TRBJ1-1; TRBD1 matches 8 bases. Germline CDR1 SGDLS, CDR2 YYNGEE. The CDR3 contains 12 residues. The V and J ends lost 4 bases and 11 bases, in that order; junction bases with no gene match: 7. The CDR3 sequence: CASSLQGGDAFF. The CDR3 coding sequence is TGTGCCAGCAGCTTACAGGGGGGTGATGCTTTCTTT.

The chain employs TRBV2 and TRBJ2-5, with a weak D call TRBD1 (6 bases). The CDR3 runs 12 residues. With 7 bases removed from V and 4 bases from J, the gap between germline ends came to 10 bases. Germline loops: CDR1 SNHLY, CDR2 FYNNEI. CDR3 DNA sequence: TGTGCCAGCAAGGGGGTAGGAGAGACCCAGTACTTC. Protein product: CASKGVGETQYF.

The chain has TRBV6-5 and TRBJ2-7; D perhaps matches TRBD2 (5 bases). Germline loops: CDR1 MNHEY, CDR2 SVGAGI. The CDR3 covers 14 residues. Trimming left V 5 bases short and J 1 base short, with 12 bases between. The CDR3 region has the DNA TGTGCCAGCAGTCGCGCCTCGGGGTCCTACGAGCAGTACGTC. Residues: CASSRASGSYEQYV.

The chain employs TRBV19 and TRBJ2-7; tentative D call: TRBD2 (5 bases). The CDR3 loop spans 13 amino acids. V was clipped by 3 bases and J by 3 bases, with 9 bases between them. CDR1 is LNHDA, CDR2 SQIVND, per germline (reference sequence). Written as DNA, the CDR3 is TGTGCCAGTAGTATCACCGGGAACTACGAGCAGTACTTC. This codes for CASSITGNYEQYF.

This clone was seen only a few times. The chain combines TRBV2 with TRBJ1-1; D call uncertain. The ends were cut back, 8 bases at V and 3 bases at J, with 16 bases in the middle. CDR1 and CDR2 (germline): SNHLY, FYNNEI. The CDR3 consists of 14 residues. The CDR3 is CASLYDQADTEAFF. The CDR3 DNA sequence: TGTGCCAGCCTGTACGATCAAGCGGACACTGAAGCTTTCTTT. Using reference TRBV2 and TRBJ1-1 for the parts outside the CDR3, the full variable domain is EPEVTQTPSHQVTQMGQEVILRCVPISNHLYFYWYRQILGQKVEFLVSFYNNEISEKSEIFDDQFSVERPDGSNFTLKIRSTKLEDSAMYFCASLYDQADTEAFFGQGTRLTVV.

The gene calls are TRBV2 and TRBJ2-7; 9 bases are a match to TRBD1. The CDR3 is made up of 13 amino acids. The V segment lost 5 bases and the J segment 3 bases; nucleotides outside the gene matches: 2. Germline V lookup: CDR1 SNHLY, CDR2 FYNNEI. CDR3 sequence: CASSTDRGYEQYV. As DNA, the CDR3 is TGTGCCAGCAGTACGGACAGGGGCTACGAGCAGTACGTC.

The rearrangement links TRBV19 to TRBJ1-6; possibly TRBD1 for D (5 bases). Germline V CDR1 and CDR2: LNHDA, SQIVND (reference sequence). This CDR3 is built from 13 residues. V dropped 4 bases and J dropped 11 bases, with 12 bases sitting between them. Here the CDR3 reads CASSNQPGAPLHF. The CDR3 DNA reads TGTGCCAGTAGTAACCAGCCGGGGGCACCCCTCCACTTT.

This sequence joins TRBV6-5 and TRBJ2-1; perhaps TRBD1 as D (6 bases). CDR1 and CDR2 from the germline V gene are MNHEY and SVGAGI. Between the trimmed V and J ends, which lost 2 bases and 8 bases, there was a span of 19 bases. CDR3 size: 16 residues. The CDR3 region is CASSYPPGQYPDEQFF. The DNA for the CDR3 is TGTGCCAGCAGTTACCCCCCAGGACAGTATCCCGATGAGCAGTTCTTC.

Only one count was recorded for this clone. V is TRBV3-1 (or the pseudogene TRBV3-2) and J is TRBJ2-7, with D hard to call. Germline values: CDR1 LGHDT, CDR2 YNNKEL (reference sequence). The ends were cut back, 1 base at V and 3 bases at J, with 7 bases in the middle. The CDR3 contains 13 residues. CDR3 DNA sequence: TGTGCCAGCAGCCAAGTTCCTAGCTACGAGCAGTACTTC. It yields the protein CASSQVPSYEQYF.

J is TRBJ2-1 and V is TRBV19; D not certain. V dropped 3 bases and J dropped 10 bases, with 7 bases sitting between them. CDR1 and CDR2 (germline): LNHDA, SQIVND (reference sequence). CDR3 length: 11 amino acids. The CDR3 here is CASSILREQFF. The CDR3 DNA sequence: TGTGCCAGTAGTATCTTACGGGAGCAGTTCTTC.

CDR3 region: CASSLWRNNSPLHF. The CDR3 bases are TGTGCCAGCAGTTTATGGCGGAATAATTCACCCCTCCACTTT. This sequence joins TRBV28 and TRBJ1-6; D uncertain. The CDR3 spans 14 residues. Trimming cost V 0 bases and J 5 bases, with 5 bases left between them. CDR1 and CDR2 from the germline V gene are MDHEN and SYDVKM.

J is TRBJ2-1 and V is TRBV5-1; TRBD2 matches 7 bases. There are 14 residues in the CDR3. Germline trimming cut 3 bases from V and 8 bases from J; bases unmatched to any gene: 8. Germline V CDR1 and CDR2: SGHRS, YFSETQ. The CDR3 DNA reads TGCGCCAGCAGCTCGTTGGGAGGGGTGGATGAGCAGTTCTTC. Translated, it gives CASSSLGGVDEQFF.

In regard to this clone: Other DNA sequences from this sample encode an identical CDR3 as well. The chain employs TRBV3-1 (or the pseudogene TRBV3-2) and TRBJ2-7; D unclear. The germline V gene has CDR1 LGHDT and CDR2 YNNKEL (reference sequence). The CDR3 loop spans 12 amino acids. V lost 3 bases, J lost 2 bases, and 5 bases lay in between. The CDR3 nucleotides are TGTGCCAGCAGCCAGGGCCCCTACGAGCAGTACTTC. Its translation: CASSQGPYEQYF.

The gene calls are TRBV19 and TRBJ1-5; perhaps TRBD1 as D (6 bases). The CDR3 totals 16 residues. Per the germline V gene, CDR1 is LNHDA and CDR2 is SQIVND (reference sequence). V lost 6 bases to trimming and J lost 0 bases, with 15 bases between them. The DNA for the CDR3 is TGTGCCAGTAGAGAAAACGGACAGATTAGCAATCAGCCCCAGCATTTT. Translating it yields CASRENGQISNQPQHF.

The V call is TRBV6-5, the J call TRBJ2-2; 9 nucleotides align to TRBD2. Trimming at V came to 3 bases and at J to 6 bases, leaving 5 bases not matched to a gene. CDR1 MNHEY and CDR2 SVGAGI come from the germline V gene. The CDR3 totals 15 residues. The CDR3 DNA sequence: TGTGCCAGCAGTTATTCTAGCGGGGTCCCCGGGGAGCTGTTTTTT. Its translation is CASSYSSGVPGELFF.

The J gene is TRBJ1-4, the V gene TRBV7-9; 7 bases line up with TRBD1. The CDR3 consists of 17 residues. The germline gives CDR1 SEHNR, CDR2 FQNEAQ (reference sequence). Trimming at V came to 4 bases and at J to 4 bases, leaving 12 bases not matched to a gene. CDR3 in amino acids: CASSSPGVGTVNEKLFF. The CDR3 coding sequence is TGTGCCAGCAGCTCCCCCGGAGTCGGGACAGTTAATGAAAAACTGTTTTTT.

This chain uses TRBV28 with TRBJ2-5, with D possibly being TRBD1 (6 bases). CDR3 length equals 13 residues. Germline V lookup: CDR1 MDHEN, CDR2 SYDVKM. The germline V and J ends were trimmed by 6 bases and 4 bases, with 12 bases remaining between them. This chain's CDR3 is CASRKTGIETQYF. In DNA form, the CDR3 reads TGTGCCAGCAGAAAAACAGGGATAGAGACCCAGTACTTC.

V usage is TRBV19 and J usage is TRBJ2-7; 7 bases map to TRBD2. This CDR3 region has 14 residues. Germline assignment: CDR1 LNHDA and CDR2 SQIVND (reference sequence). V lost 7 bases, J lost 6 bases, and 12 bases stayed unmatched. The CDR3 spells CASTATSSNPEQYF. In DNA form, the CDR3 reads TGTGCCAGTACCGCGACTAGCAGCAATCCCGAGCAGTACTTC.

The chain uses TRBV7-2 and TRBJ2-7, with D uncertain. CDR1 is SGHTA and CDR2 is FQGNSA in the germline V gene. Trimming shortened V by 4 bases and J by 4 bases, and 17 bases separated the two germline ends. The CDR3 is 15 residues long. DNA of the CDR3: TGTGCCAGCAGCTCCAACCGGGTTCTGATGTACGAGCAGTACTTC. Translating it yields CASSSNRVLMYEQYF.

The CDR3 is CASRGTGSGAFF. CDR3 sequence (DNA): TGTGCCAGCAGGGGGACAGGGTCGGGAGCTTTCTTT. The chain carries TRBV6-5 and TRBJ1-1; 9 positions agree with TRBD1. Germline-derived CDR1 and CDR2 are MNHEY and SVGAGI. This CDR3 is built from 12 residues. The V and J ends lost 6 bases and 10 bases, in that order; junction bases with no gene match: 6.

The CDR3 nucleotides read TGTGCCAGCAGTTTAAGCCGGACAGCTGGTCAGCCCCAGCATTTT. Translating it yields CASSLSRTAGQPQHF. J is TRBJ1-5 and V is TRBV27; possibly TRBD1 for D (6 bases). Trimming shortened V by 2 bases and J by 6 bases, and 14 bases separated the two germline ends. The CDR3 covers 15 residues. CDR1 is MNHEY, CDR2 SMNVEV, per germline (reference sequence).

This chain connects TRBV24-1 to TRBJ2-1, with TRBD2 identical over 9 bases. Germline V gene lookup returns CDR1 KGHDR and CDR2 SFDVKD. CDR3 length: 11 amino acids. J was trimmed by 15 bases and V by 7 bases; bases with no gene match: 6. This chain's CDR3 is CATRAAGGWFF. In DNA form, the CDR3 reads TGTGCCACCAGGGCAGCGGGGGGTTGGTTCTTC.